Below, 5 T cell receptor beta chains from the same sample are listed, as sequenced in a study of siplizumab effects on memory and regulatory T cells. Generated by immunoSEQ multiplex PCR, the TCRdb table keeps only in-frame clones and is missing some. The sample comprises about 110,000 clones, around 93% of which are singletons, and about 0.34% rests with the top ten. The sample consisted of CD4+ T cells sorted from blood. The receptors here all came from a human donor in good health.

The CDR3 loop is CASSPGTGVNQPQHF. DNA for the CDR3: TGTGCCAGCAGCCCCGGGACAGGGGTAAATCAGCCCCAGCATTTT. The V call is TRBV7-2, the J call TRBJ1-5; 10 positions match TRBD1. Germline assignment: CDR1 SGHTA and CDR2 FQGNSA. This CDR3 spans 15 amino acids. J gave up 4 bases and V 5 bases, and 5 bases lay outside the gene matches.

The chain joins TRBV7-8 to TRBJ1-6; D ambiguous. Looked up from germline, CDR1 is SGHVS and CDR2 is FQNEAQ. V was trimmed by 0 bases and J by 7 bases, leaving 7 bases between them. This CDR3 region has 14 residues. The CDR3 reads CASSLAHINSPLHF. DNA for the CDR3: TGTGCCAGCAGCTTAGCGCATATAAATTCACCCCTCCACTTT.

On this clone: Other DNA sequences in the sample encode the same CDR3. This chain links TRBV4-3 with TRBJ1-1; perhaps TRBD1 as D (5 bases). The length of the CDR3 is 13 residues. Trimming cost V 0 bases and J 4 bases, with 6 bases left between them. Germline assignment: CDR1 LGHNA and CDR2 YSLEER. The CDR3 nucleotides are TGCGCCAGCAGCCAAGAAAGGGGCACTGAAGCTTTCTTT. Its protein is CASSQERGTEAFF.

In DNA form, the CDR3 reads TGTGCCATCAGTGATAAGGGTACTATCTACAATGAGCAGTTCTTC. As protein: CAISDKGTIYNEQFF. The J gene is TRBJ2-1, the V gene TRBV10-3; no clear D. Germline CDR1 is ENHRY and CDR2 is SYGVKD. Trimming pared 3 bases from V and 3 bases from J, leaving 12 bases between. The CDR3 runs 15 residues.

The rearrangement links TRBV5-1 to TRBJ2-6; possibly TRBD1 for D (5 bases). Looked up from germline, CDR1 is SGHRS and CDR2 is YFSETQ. V was cut by 7 bases and J by 0 bases, with 8 bases left in between. This CDR3 contains 14 residues. For the CDR3, the DNA is TGCGCCAGCGTAGACAGCTCTGGGGCCAACGTCCTGACTTTC. It encodes CASVDSSGANVLTF.